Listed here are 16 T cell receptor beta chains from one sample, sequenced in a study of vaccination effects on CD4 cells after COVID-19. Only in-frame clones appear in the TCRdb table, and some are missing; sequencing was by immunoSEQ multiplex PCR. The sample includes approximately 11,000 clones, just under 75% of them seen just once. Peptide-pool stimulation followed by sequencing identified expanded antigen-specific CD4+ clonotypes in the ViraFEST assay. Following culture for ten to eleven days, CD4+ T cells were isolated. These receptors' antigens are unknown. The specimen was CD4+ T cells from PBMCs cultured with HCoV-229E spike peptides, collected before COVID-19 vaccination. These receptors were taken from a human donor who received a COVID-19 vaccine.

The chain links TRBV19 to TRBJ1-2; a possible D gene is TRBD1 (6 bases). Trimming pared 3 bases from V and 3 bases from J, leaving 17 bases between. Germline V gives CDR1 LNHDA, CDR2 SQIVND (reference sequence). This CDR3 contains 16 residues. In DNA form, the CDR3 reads TGTGCCAGTAGTATTGGAGGGGGAGTGAAGGACTATGGCTACACCTTC. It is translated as CASSIGGGVKDYGYTF. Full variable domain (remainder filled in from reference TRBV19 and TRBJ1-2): DGGITQSPKYLFRKEGQNVTLSCEQNLNHDAMYWYRQDPGQGLRLIYYSQIVNDFQKGDIAEGYSVSREKKESFPLTVTSAQKNPTAFYLCASSIGGGVKDYGYTFGSGTRLTVV.

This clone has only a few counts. CDR3 in DNA: TGTGCCAGCAGTTACTCTTGGGAACAGCCCCAGCATTTT. Amino acids: CASSYSWEQPQHF. The chain recombines TRBV6-2 or TRBV6-3 with TRBJ1-5, with D unresolved. Trimming removed 0 bases from V and 7 bases from J, with 7 bases in between. The germline V gene has CDR1 MNHEY and CDR2 SVGEGT. This CDR3 has 13 amino acids.

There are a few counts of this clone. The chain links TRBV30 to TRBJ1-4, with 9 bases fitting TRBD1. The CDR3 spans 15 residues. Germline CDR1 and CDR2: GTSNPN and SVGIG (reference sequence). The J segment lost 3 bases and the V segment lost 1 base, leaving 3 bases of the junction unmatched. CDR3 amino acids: CAWSDTGGANEKLFF. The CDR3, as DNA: TGTGCCTGGAGTGATACAGGGGGCGCTAATGAAAAACTGTTTTTT.

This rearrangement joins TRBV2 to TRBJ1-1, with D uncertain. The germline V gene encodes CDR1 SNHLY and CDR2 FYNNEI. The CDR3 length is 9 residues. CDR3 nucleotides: TGTCTGGAGGGAACTGAAGCTTTCTTT. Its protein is CLEGTEAFF.

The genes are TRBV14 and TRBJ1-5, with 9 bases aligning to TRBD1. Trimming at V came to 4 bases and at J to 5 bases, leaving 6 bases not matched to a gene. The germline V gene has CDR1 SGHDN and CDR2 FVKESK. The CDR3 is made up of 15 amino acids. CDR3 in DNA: TGTGCCAGCAGCCGGGGGACAGGGAGTGATCAGCCCCAGCATTTT. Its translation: CASSRGTGSDQPQHF.

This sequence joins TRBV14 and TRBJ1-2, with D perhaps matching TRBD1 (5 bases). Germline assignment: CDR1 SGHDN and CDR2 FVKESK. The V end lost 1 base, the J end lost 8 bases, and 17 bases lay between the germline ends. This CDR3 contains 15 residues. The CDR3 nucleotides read TGTGCCAGCAGCCAAGCTTACACAGGCTCGGGGGGCTACACCTTC. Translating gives CASSQAYTGSGGYTF.

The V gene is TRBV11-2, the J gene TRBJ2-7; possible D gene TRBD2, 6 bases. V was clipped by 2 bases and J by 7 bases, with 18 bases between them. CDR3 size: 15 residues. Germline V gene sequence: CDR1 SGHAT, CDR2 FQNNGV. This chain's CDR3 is CASSLSGHLRGEQYF. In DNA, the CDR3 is TGTGCCAGCAGCTTATCCGGACATCTACGGGGGGAGCAGTACTTC.

The CDR3 DNA follows: TGTGCCAGCAGCCAAGTTGCCAATGAGCAGTTCTTC. This encodes CASSQVANEQFF. V is TRBV3-1 (or the pseudogene TRBV3-2) and J is TRBJ2-1; no reliable D call. CDR3 length equals 12 residues. The germline V and J ends were trimmed by 1 base and 6 bases, with 4 bases remaining between them. CDR1 is LGHDT and CDR2 is YNNKEL in the germline V gene (reference sequence).

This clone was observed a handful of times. CDR3 protein: CASTTGQGGIHGELFF. The CDR3, as DNA: TGTGCCAGCACCACGGGACAGGGAGGTATCCACGGGGAGCTGTTTTTT. The chain combines TRBV28 with TRBJ2-2, with 9 bases identical to TRBD1. This CDR3 comprises 16 residues. The junction had 13 bases not matched to a gene; V was cut back by 7 bases and J by 7 bases. Germline V lookup: CDR1 MDHEN, CDR2 SYDVKM.

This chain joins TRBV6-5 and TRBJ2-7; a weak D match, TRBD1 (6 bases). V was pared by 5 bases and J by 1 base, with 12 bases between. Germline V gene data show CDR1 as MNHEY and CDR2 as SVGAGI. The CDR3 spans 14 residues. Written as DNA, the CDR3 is TGTGCCAGCAGTCCTCTGACAGGTTCCTACGAGCAGTACTTC. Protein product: CASSPLTGSYEQYF.

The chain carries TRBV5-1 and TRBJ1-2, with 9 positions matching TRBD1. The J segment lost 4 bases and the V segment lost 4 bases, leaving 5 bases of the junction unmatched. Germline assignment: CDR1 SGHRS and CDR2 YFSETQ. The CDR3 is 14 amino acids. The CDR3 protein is CASSTGQGSYGYTF. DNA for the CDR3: TGCGCCAGCAGCACCGGACAGGGGTCCTATGGCTACACCTTC.

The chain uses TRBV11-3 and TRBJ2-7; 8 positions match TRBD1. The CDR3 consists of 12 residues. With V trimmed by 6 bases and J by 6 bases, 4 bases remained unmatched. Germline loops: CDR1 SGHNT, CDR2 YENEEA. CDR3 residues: CASSHDRGEQYF. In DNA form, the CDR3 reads TGTGCCAGCAGTCACGACAGGGGCGAGCAGTACTTC. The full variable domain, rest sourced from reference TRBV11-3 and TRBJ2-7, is EAGVVQSPRYKIIEKKQPVAFWCNPISGHNTLYWYLQNLGQGPELLIRYENEEAVDDSQLPKDRFSAERLKGVDSTLKIQPAELGDSAVYLCASSHDRGEQYFGPGTRLTVT.

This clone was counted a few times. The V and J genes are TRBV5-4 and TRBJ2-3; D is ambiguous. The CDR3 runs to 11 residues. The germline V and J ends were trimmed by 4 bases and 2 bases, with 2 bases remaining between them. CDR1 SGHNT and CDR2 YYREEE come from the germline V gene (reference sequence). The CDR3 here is CASSITDTQYF. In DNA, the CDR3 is TGTGCCAGCAGCATCACAGATACGCAGTATTTT.

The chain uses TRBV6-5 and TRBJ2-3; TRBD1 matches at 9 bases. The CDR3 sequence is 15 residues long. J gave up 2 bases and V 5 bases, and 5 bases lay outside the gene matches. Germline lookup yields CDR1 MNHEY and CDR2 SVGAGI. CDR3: CASSSRDRATDTQYF. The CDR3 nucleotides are TGTGCCAGCAGTAGCCGGGACAGGGCCACAGATACGCAGTATTTT.

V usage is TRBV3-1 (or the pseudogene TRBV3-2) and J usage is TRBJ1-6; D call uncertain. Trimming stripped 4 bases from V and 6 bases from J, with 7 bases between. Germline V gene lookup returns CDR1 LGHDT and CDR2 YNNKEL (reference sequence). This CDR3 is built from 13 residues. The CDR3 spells CASSRESNSPLHF. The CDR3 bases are TGTGCCAGCAGCCGTGAAAGTAATTCACCCCTCCACTTT.

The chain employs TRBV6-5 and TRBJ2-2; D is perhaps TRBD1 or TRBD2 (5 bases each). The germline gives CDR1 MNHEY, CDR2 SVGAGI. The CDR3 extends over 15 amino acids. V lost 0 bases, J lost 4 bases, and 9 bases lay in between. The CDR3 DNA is TGTGCCAGCAGTTACTCGGGACGGGCCACCGGGGAGCTGTTTTTT. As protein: CASSYSGRATGELFF.